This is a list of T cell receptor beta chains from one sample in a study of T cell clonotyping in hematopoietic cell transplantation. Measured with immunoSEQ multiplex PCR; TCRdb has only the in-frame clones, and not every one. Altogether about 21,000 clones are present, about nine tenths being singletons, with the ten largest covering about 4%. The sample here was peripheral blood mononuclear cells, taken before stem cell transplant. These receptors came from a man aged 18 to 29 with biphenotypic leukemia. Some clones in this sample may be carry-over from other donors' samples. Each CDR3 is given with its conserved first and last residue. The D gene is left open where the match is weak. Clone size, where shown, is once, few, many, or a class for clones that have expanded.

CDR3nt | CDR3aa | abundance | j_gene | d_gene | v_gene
TGCGCCAGCAGCTTGGTAAGGGGGCGCAATCCAACTGAAGCTTTCTTT | CASSLVRGRNPTEAFF | NA | TRBJ1-1 | TRBD1 | TRBV5-1
TGTGCCAGCAGCTTCGGCGGGAGGGCCCACGATGAGCAGTTCTTC | CASSFGGRAHDEQFF | NA | TRBJ2-1 | TRBD2 | TRBV5-4
TGTGCCAGCAGTCCGGGGACAGGGATCTACGAGCAGTACTTC | CASSPGTGIYEQYF | NA | TRBJ2-7 | TRBD1 | TRBV6-5
TGTGCCAGCAGCCTGACAGAGGGAAACACCATATATTTT | CASSLTEGNTIYF | NA | TRBJ1-3 | NA | TRBV7-8
TGTGCCAGCAGCCAAGAGTTCACTAGTCCCACAGATACGCAGTATTTT | CASSQEFTSPTDTQYF | NA | TRBJ2-3 | NA | TRBV4-2
TGCGCCAGCAGACTTCGCCAGGGGACGTCATCGGAAGGCTACACCTTC | CASRLRQGTSSEGYTF | NA | TRBJ1-2 | NA | TRBV5-1
TGTGCCAGCAGCTTCCGGGACAGGGCCTACGAGCAGTACTTC | CASSFRDRAYEQYF | NA | TRBJ2-7 | TRBD1 | TRBV5-6
TGTGCCAGCAGTGAATACCAGGGAGGAACCGGGGAGCTGTTTTTT | CASSEYQGGTGELFF | NA | TRBJ2-2 | NA | TRBV2
TGTGCCAGCACTCCCAGTCCGGAGGACACCGGGGAGCTGTTTTTT | CASTPSPEDTGELFF | NA | TRBJ2-2 | NA | TRBV6-5
TGTGCCAGTAGTATCGGTCGGAGGGGGGGCTACACCTTC | CASSIGRRGGYTF | NA | TRBJ1-2 | NA | TRBV19
TGTGCCAGCAGCTCCGGACAGGGGGCTGGCTACACCTTC | CASSSGQGAGYTF | NA | TRBJ1-2 | TRBD1 | TRBV5-8
TGCGCCAGCAGCCACCAGGGCTACGAGCAGTACTTC | CASSHQGYEQYF | NA | TRBJ2-7 | NA | TRBV5-1
TGTGCCAGCAGTTTGGCGGGGGCAACTAATGAAAAACTGTTTTTT | CASSLAGATNEKLFF | NA | TRBJ1-4 | NA | TRBV6-5
TGCGCCAGCAGCTTAAGTTCCGGGACACCCGAGCAGTACTTC | CASSLSSGTPEQYF | NA | TRBJ2-7 | NA | TRBV5-1
TGTGCCAGCAGCTTAGCGTCCACAGATACGCAGTATTTT | CASSLASTDTQYF | NA | TRBJ2-3 | NA | TRBV7-8
TGTGCCAGCAGCGTCGGGACAAACAATCAGCCCCAGCATTTT | CASSVGTNNQPQHF | NA | TRBJ1-5 | NA | TRBV5-4
TGTGCCAGCAGCTTAGTCGGGGGACTTGGTGAAGCTTTCTTT | CASSLVGGLGEAFF | NA | TRBJ1-1 | NA | TRBV11-2
TGTGCCAGCAGTGAATCCCTTACGCCCTACGAGCAGTACTTC | CASSESLTPYEQYF | NA | TRBJ2-7 | NA | TRBV25-1
TGCGCCAGCAGCCTACAAGGACAGGTCGGGGGATACAATGAGCAGTTCTTC | CASSLQGQVGGYNEQFF | NA | TRBJ2-1 | NA | TRBV5-1
TGTGCCAGCAGCTCGATTCTCGGGACGAGTTATGGCTACACCTTC | CASSSILGTSYGYTF | few | TRBJ1-2 | NA | TRBV11-2